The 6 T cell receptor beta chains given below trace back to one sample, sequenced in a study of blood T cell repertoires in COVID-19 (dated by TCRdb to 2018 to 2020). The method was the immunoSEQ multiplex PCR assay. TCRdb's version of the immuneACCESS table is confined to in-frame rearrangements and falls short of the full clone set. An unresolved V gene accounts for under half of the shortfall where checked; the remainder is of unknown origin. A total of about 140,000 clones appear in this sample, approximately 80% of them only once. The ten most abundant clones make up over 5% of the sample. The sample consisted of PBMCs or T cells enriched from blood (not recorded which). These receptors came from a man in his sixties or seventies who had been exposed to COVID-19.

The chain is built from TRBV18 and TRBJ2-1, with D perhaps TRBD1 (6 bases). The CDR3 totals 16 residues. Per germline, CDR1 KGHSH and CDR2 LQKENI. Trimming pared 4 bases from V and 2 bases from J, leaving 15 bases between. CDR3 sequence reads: CASSLNRDKAYNEQFF. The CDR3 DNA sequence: TGTGCCAGCTCACTCAACCGGGACAAAGCCTACAATGAGCAGTTCTTC.

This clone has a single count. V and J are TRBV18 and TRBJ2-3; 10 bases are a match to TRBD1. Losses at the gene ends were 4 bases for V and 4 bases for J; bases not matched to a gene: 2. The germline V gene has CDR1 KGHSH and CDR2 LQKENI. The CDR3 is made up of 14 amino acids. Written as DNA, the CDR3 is TGTGCCAGCTCACGAGGGACAGGGGCAGATACGCAGTATTTT. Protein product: CASSRGTGADTQYF.

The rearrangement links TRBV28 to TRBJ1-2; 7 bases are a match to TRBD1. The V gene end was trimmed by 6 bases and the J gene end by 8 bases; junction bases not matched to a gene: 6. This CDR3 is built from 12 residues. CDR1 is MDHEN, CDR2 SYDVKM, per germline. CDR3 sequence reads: CASSRTGEGYTF. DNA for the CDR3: TGTGCCAGCAGCCGAACAGGGGAAGGCTACACCTTC.

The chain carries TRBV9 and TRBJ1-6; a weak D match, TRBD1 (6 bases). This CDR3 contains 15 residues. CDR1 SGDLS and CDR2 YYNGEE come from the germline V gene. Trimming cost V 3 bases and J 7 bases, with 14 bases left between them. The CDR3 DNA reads TGTGCCAGCAGCGCCCTGGGACACTGGAATTCACCCCTCCACTTT. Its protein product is CASSALGHWNSPLHF.

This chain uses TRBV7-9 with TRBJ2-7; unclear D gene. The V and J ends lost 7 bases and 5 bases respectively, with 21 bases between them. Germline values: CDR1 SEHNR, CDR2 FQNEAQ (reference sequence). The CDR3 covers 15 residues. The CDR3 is CASTSFPAAPHEQYF. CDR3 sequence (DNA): TGTGCCAGCACCAGCTTTCCGGCGGCCCCCCACGAGCAGTACTTC.

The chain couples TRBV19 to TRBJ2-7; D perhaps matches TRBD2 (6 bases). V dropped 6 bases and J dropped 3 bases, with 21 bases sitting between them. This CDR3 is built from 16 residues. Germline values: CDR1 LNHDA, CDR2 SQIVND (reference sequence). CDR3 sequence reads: CASSLGTPLGGYEQYF. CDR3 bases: TGTGCCAGTAGCCTCGGGACTCCGCTCGGGGGCTACGAGCAGTACTTC.